These T cell receptor beta chains were read from a single sample in a study of vaccination effects on CD4 cells after COVID-19. For these TCRs, the target antigens are not known. The table came from immunoSEQ multiplex PCR; TCRdb's copy has only in-frame clones and leaves some out. Here the sample spans roughly 56,000 clones, 73% being singletons. The sequencing used CD4+ T cells from PBMCs cultured with HCoV-229E spike peptides, collected after COVID-19 vaccination. The receptor set was obtained from a human donor who received a COVID-19 vaccine. Each CDR3 is given with its conserved first and last residue. D genes are given only for firm matches. Size is omitted from some rows. Given values are once, few, many or a class for expanded clones.

D	size	V	J	DNA	CDR3
TRBD1	.	TRBV18	TRBJ2-3	TGTGCCAGCTCACGGGACAGGGGAGATACGCAGTATTTT	CASSRDRGDTQYF
.	.	TRBV30	TRBJ2-4	TGTGCCTGGGGGGACGGGGGCAAAAACATTCAGTACTTC	CAWGDGGKNIQYF
TRBD1	.	TRBV28	TRBJ1-6	TGTGCCAGCAGTCCGACCGGGACAGGGTATTCACCCCTCCACTTT	CASSPTGTGYSPLHF
.	few	TRBV10-3	TRBJ2-4	TGTGCCATCAGTGAGGGCAGGGTTAAAGCCAAAAACATTCAGTACTTC	CAISEGRVKAKNIQYF
.	.	TRBV28	TRBJ1-1	TGTGCCAGCAGAACCGGGACCCCAGGACGGACTGAAGCTTTCTTT	CASRTGTPGRTEAFF
.	.	TRBV10-1	TRBJ1-1	TGCGCCAGCAGTCCCCGGGACGGGAACACTGAAGCTTTCTTT	CASSPRDGNTEAFF
.	few	TRBV5-1	TRBJ1-3	TGCGCCAGCGGTGACACGGTCTCTGGAAACACCATATATTTT	CASGDTVSGNTIYF
.	.	TRBV6-6	TRBJ1-4	TGTGCCAGCAGTTACGGAGCGGGACGGACCAATGAAAAACTGTTTTTT	CASSYGAGRTNEKLFF
TRBD2	.	TRBV5-1	TRBJ2-5	TGCGCCAGCAGCCATAGCGGGGGTCAAGAGACCCAGTACTTC	CASSHSGGQETQYF
.	.	TRBV18	TRBJ1-2	TGTGCCAGCTCATCCGGGGTAAACTATGGCTACACCTTC	CASSSGVNYGYTF
TRBD1	.	TRBV5-1	TRBJ2-2	TGCGCCAGCAGCTGGCGGACAGGGGACGGGTCCACCGGGGAGCTGTTTTTT	CASSWRTGDGSTGELFF
.	.	TRBV30	TRBJ1-2	TGTGCCTGGAGACGGGAACAGGGTTGGTATGGCTACACCTTC	CAWRREQGWYGYTF
.	.	TRBV5-8	TRBJ1-2	TGTGCCAGCAGCTTTACGGGAATCGGCTACACCTTC	CASSFTGIGYTF
.	.	TRBV5-1	TRBJ1-1	TGCGCCAGCAGCCCTGAGGGTCGGACTGAAGCTTTCTTT	CASSPEGRTEAFF
.	.	TRBV6-6	TRBJ2-1	TGTGCCAGCAGTGGGACCGGGACTTCTTCGGGGAATGAGCAGTTCTTC	CASSGTGTSSGNEQFF
.	.	TRBV18	TRBJ2-5	TGTGCCAGCTCACCGCAGAAGCAAGAGACCCAGTACTTC	CASSPQKQETQYF
TRBD2	.	TRBV7-3	TRBJ2-2	TGTGCCAGCAGCTTACGACTAGCGGGGGCCACCGGGGAGCTGTTTTTT	CASSLRLAGATGELFF
.	.	TRBV18	TRBJ1-1	TGTGCCAGCTCACCATATGAGGGGAATAGTGAAGCTTTCTTT	CASSPYEGNSEAFF
.	once	TRBV19	TRBJ2-2	TGTGCCAGTAGTCCCCTTCGCGCGGCAGGGCCAACCGGGGAGCTGTTTTTT	CASSPLRAAGPTGELFF
.	.	TRBV3-1/TRBV3-2	TRBJ1-2	TGTGCCAGCAGCCAACTCGAGGGTGTCTATGGCTACACCTTC	CASSQLEGVYGYTF
.	.	TRBV18	TRBJ1-2	TGTGCCAGCTCACCAGGTTTACAGCTCGGCTATGGCTACACCTTC	CASSPGLQLGYGYTF
.	.	TRBV6-5	TRBJ2-3	TGTGCCAGCAGTTACTCACCCAATCTAGATACGCAGTATTTT	CASSYSPNLDTQYF
.	few	TRBV18	TRBJ1-1	TGTGCCAGCTCACCAGACATGAACACTGAAGCTTTCTTT	CASSPDMNTEAFF
TRBD1	.	TRBV5-5	TRBJ1-1	TGTGCCAGCAGCTTGAAGGGGACGGCGACAGGGGGCGCCGGGACTGAAGCTTTCTTT	CASSLKGTATGGAGTEAFF
TRBD2	.	TRBV3-1/TRBV3-2	TRBJ2-5	TGTGCCAGCAGCCAAGAGTTTAGGACTAGCGGCGGAAAGACCCAGTACTTC	CASSQEFRTSGGKTQYF
.	.	TRBV30	TRBJ1-4	TGTGCCTGGAGGCCTGGGGCGATCTCTAATGAAAAACTGTTTTTT	CAWRPGAISNEKLFF
TRBD1	.	TRBV11-2	TRBJ1-6	TGTGCCAGCAGCCCACAGACCGGGACAGGATCTTATAATTCACCCCTCCACTTT	CASSPQTGTGSYNSPLHF
TRBD1	.	TRBV19	TRBJ1-5	TGTGCCAGTTCAGGGGGCACTTATCAGCCCCAGCATTTT	CASSGGTYQPQHF
TRBD2	few	TRBV19	TRBJ2-1	TGTGCCAGTAGTCCCCAGTTTGCGGGGGGATACAATGAGCAGTTCTTC	CASSPQFAGGYNEQFF
TRBD1	.	TRBV10-3	TRBJ1-5	TGTGCCATCAGTGAGTTTTCAGGGGGGAATCAGCCCCAGCATTTT	CAISEFSGGNQPQHF
.	.	TRBV3-1/TRBV3-2	TRBJ1-2	TGTGCCAGCAGCCAAGAGACTAACTATGGCTACACCTTC	CASSQETNYGYTF
TRBD2	once	TRBV3-1/TRBV3-2	TRBJ2-5	TGTGCCAGCAGCCCCGCGACTAGCGGGGGGGTACGGACCCAGTACTTC	CASSPATSGGVRTQYF
.	few	TRBV4-2	TRBJ2-1	TGTGCCAGCAGCCAAGATGGAAGAATCGACAATGAGCAGTTCTTC	CASSQDGRIDNEQFF
.	.	TRBV5-6	TRBJ2-6	TGTGCCAGCAGCTCTAACAGGGTTTCTGGGGCCAACGTCCTGACTTTC	CASSSNRVSGANVLTF
TRBD2	.	TRBV28	TRBJ2-5	TGTGCCAGCCTCGTGGGGGGGTCAGAGACCCAGTACTTC	CASLVGGSETQYF
TRBD1	.	TRBV4-3	TRBJ1-1	TGCGCCAGCAGCCCGAACCCGACAGGGCCGTTGAACACTGAAGCTTTCTTT	CASSPNPTGPLNTEAFF
.	.	TRBV30	TRBJ2-2	TGTGCCTGGGGCCGACAGTTTCGCACCGGGGAGCTGTTTTTT	CAWGRQFRTGELFF
.	few	TRBV24-1	TRBJ2-6	TGTGCCACCAGTGATTCTGAGACGTCGGGGGCCAACGTCCTGACTTTC	CATSDSETSGANVLTF
.	.	TRBV5-1	TRBJ2-5	TGCGCCAGCAGCCCGCGGCCCCTGGAGACCCAGTACTTC	CASSPRPLETQYF
.	.	TRBV19	TRBJ2-1	TGTGCCAGTAGTTCGGGGCGCAGTGCCAATGAGCAGTTCTTC	CASSSGRSANEQFF
.	.	TRBV6-5	TRBJ1-1	TGTGCCAGCAGGGCTTCGGATGCTGAAGCTTTCTTT	CASRASDAEAFF
TRBD1	.	TRBV12-3/TRBV12-4	TRBJ1-2	TGTGCCAGCAGTAACCGGGACAGGGGACGCTACACCTTC	CASSNRDRGRYTF
.	.	TRBV29-1	TRBJ1-5	TGCAGCGTTGGGATCGGCAGTAGCAATCAGCCCCAGCATTTT	CSVGIGSSNQPQHF
.	.	TRBV23-1	TRBJ1-4	TGCGCCACCACAACACAGGGAGCTTTAGAAAAACTGTTTTTT	CATTTQGALEKLFF
.	.	TRBV2	TRBJ1-5	TGTGCCAGCACCCGGGAAGCGGATCAGCCCCAGCATTTT	CASTREADQPQHF
TRBD2	.	TRBV4-3	TRBJ2-3	TGCGCCAGCAGCCAAGCCCGGGGACTAGCGGGGGGCCGCCCCGCAGATACGCAGTATTTT	CASSQARGLAGGRPADTQYF